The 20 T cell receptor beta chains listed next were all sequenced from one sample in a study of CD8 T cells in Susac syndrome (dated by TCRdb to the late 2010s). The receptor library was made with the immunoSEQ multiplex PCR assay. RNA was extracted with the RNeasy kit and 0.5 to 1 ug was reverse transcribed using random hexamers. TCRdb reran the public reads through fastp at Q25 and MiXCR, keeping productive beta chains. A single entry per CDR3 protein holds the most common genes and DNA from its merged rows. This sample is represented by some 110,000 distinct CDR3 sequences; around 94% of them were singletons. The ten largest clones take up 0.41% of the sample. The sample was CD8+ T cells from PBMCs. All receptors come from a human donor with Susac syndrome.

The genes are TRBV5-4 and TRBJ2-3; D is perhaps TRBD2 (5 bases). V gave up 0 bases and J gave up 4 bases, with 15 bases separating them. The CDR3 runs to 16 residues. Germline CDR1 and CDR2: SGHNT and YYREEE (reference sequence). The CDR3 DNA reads TGTGCCAGCAGCTTGGAAAGCGGCCACGGTTCAGATACGCAGTATTTT. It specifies CASSLESGHGSDTQYF.

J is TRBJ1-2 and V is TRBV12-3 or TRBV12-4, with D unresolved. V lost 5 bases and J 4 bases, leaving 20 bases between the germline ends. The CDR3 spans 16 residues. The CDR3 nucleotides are TGTGCCAGCAGTCTTGGTTCGGGTGCCTTAAGCTATGGCTACACCTTC. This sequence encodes CASSLGSGALSYGYTF.

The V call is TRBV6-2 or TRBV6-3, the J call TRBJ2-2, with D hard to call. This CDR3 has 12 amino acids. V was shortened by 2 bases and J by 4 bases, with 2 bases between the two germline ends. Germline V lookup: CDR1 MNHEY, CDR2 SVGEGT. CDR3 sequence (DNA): TGTGCCAGCAGTTACGCCACCGGGGAGCTGTTTTTT. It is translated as CASSYATGELFF.

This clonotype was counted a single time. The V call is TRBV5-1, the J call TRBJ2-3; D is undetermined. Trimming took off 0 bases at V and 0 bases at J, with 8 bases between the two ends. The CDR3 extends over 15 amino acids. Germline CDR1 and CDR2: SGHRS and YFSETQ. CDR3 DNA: TGCGCCAGCAGCTTGGCCGAAACTAGCACAGATACGCAGTATTTT. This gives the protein CASSLAETSTDTQYF.

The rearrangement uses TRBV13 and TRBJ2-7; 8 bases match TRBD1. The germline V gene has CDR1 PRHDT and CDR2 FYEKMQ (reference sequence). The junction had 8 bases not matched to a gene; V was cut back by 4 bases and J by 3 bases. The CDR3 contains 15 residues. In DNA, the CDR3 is TGTGCCAGCAGCTACAACAGGGGGGCTGACTACGAGCAGTACTTC. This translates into CASSYNRGADYEQYF.

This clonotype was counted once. As DNA, the CDR3 is TGTGCCAGCAGTGAAGCGCCGGGATCAGAGACCCAGTACTTC. Translating it yields CASSEAPGSETQYF. The chain employs TRBV6-1 and TRBJ2-5; TRBD2 is a possible D gene (5 bases). Trimming pared 0 bases from V and 4 bases from J, leaving 9 bases between. CDR1 is MNHNS, CDR2 SASEGT, per germline. The CDR3 contains 14 residues.

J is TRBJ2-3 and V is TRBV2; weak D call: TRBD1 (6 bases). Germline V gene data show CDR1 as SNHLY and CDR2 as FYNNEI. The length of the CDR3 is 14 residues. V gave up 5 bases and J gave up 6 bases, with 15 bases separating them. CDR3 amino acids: CASSMTGYGDTQYF. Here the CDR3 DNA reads TGTGCCAGCAGTATGACAGGCTATGGGGATACGCAGTATTTT.

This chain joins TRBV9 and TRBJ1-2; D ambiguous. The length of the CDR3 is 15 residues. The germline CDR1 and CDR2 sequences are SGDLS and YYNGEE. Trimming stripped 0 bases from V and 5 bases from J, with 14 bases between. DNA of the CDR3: TGTGCCAGCAGCGTAGAGGCCTCTCAGTCTTATGGCTACACCTTC. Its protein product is CASSVEASQSYGYTF.

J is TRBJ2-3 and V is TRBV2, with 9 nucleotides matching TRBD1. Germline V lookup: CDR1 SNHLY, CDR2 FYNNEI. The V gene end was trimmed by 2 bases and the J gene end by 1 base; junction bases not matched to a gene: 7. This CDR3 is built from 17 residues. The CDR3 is CASSEPRQGVGTDTQYF. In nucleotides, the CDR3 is TGTGCCAGCAGTGAACCAAGACAGGGGGTGGGCACAGATACGCAGTATTTT. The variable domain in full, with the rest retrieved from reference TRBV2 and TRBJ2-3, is EPEVTQTPSHQVTQMGQEVILRCVPISNHLYFYWYRQILGQKVEFLVSFYNNEISEKSEIFDDQFSVERPDGSNFTLKIRSTKLEDSAMYFCASSEPRQGVGTDTQYFGPGTRLTVL.

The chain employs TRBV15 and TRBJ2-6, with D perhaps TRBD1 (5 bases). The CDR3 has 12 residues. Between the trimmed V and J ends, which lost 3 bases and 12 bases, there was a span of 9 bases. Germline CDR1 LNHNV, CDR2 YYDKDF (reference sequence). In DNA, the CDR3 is TGTGCCACCAGCAGCCAGGACACCGTCCTGACTTTC. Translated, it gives CATSSQDTVLTF.

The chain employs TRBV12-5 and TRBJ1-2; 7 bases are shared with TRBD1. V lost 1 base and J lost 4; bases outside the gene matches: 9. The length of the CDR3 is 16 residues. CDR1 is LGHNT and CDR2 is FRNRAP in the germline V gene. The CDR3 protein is CASGLGQGRGSYGYTF. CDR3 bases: TGTGCTAGTGGTTTGGGACAGGGAAGGGGCTCCTATGGCTACACCTTC. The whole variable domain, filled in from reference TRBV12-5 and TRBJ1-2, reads DARVTQTPRHKVTEMGQEVTMRCQPILGHNTVFWYRQTMMQGLELLAYFRNRAPLDDSGMPKDRFSAEMPDATLATLKIQPSEPRDSAVYFCASGLGQGRGSYGYTFGSGTRLTVV.

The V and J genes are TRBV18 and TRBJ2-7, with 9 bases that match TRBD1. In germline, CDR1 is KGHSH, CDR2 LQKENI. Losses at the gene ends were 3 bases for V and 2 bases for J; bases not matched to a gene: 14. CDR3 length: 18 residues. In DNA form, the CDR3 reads TGTGCCAGCTCACCTTTTACCTCGGACAGGGGTAAAGCCTACGAGCAGTACTTC. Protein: CASSPFTSDRGKAYEQYF.

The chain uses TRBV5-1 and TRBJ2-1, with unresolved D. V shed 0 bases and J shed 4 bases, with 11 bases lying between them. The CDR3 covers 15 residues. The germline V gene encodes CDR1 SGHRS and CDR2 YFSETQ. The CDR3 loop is CASSLGIGGYNEQFF. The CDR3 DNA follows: TGCGCCAGCAGCTTGGGGATAGGTGGATACAATGAGCAGTTCTTC.

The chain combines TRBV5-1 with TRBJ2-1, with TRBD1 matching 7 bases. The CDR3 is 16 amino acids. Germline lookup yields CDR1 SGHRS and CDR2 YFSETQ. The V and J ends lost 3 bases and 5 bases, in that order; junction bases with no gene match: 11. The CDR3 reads CASSYTTGVTHNEQFF. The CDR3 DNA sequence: TGCGCCAGCAGCTACACCACAGGGGTAACCCACAATGAGCAGTTCTTC.

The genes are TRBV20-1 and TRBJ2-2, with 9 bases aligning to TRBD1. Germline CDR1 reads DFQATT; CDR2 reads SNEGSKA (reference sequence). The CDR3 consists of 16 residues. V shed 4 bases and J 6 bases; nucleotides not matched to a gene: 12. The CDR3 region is CSAKVEGTGLPGELFF. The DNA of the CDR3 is TGCAGTGCTAAGGTGGAAGGGACAGGGCTTCCCGGGGAGCTGTTTTTT.

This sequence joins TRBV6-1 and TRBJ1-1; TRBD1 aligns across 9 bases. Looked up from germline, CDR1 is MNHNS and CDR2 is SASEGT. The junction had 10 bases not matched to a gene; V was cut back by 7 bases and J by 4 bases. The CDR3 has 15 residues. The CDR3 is CASTRGTGRITEAFF. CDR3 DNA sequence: TGTGCCAGCACCCGTGGGACAGGGCGGATCACTGAAGCTTTCTTT.

The CDR3 protein is CASSKHRQGENSPLHF. CDR3 nucleotide sequence: TGTGCCAGCAGCAAACACCGACAGGGGGAGAATTCACCCCTCCACTTT. This chain uses TRBV21-1 with TRBJ1-6; the D call in the table, TRBD1, was not verified against the DNA. TRBV21-1 is a pseudogene locus. This CDR3 comprises 16 residues.

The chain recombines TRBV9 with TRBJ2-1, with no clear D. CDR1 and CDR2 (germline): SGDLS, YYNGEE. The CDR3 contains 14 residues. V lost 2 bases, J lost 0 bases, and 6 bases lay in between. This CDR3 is CASSVGGSYNEQFF. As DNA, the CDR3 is TGTGCCAGCAGCGTCGGCGGCTCCTACAATGAGCAGTTCTTC.

CDR3 loop: CASSVAQWTGTDTQYF. The DNA for the CDR3 is TGTGCCAGCAGCGTAGCCCAATGGACAGGCACAGATACGCAGTATTTT. The V gene is TRBV9, the J gene TRBJ2-3; D is possibly TRBD1 (6 bases). CDR1 is SGDLS, CDR2 YYNGEE, per germline. V was pared by 0 bases and J by 1 base, with 12 bases between. The CDR3 has 16 amino acids.

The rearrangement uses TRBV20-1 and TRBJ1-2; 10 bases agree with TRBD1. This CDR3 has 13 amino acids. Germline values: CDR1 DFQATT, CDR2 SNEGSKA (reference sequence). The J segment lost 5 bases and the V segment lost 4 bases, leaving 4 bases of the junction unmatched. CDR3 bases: TGCAGTGCTACGGACAGGGGGATATATGGCTACACCTTC. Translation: CSATDRGIYGYTF.